This T cell receptor (beta chain) was recovered during a study of beta chain features in type 1 diabetes. Study-level results: The naive, central memory and Treg TCRB repertoires looked more alike in patients than they did in healthy donors.

One heparinised blood draw averaging roughly 100 mL was given by each donor. V was trimmed by 4 bases and J by 7 bases, leaving 4 bases between them. Germline V gives CDR1 MNHNS, CDR2 SASEGT. CDR3 length: 11 amino acids. The sample holds a few counts of this clone. The antigen remains undetermined. The investigators reverse transcribed all of the isolated RNA, so they sequenced expressed TCRB transcripts. Sequencing was performed with immunoSEQ multiplex PCR; in TCRdb, only in-frame clones are kept and a portion is missing. Among about 230,000 clones listed, more than 9% were seen once. The receptor was isolated from a woman aged 18 to 35 in good health. The chain combines TRBV6-1 with TRBJ2-2; no clear D. What was sequenced was naive CD4+ T cells from blood. The chain's CDR3 is CASSGVGELFF. In DNA, the CDR3 is TGTGCCAGCAGTGGAGTCGGGGAGCTGTTTTTT.